The source of this T cell receptor (beta chain) is a study of blood T cell repertoires in COVID-19. On the study more broadly: Spain, Italy and the United States supplied samples that represented acute and convalescent COVID-19. T cells, B-cell-depleted T cells, or PBMCs provided the cDNA or gDNA that served as material.

Source study methods: The authors estimated nucleated cell counts from reference gene primer amplification. The method was immunoSEQ multiplex PCR; TCRdb's version includes in-frame clones alone and lacks a portion of them. V and J calls plus clone size are reproduced from that table; the DNA served to infer D and trimming. The table has about 61,000 clones, about 90% seen once. In germline, CDR1 is MNHEY, CDR2 SVGAGI. This CDR3 has 14 residues. V gave up 2 bases and J gave up 1 base, with 8 bases separating them. The gene calls are TRBV6-5 and TRBJ1-2; no definite D call. Sequences were obtained from peripheral blood. The sequence was collected from a man older than 75 in a cohort sampled during active COVID-19. The CDR3 DNA sequence: TGTGCCAGCAGTTACGGAACAGTTAACTATGGCTACACCTTC. It specifies CASSYGTVNYGYTF.